A selection of T cell receptor beta chains follows, all from one sample in a study of cytomegalovirus exposure and HLA in healthy donors. Produced via immunoSEQ multiplex PCR; TCRdb's table is partial and in-frame only. The sample lists approximately 150,000 clones, about 82% seen once, with roughly 4% in the top ten. The material sequenced was PBMCs. Receptors originate from a woman aged 35 to 49 in good health and CMV-seropositive. CDR3s include the opening cysteine and the closing phenylalanine or tryptophan. The D gene is left open where the match is weak. The size entry is marked missing in some rows and otherwise reads once, few, many or a size class.

V gene	J gene	D gene	clone size	CDR3 DNA	CDR3 protein
TRBV7-9	TRBJ2-1	.	.	TGTGCCAGCAGCTTACCACAGGGTAGGGACAATGAGCAGTTCTTC	CASSLPQGRDNEQFF
TRBV7-6	TRBJ2-1	TRBD2	.	TGTGCCAGCAGCTCTTATAGCGGGAGTCCGATGAATGAGCAGTTCTTC	CASSSYSGSPMNEQFF
TRBV7-8	TRBJ1-1	TRBD1	.	TGTGCCAGCAGCCTACGGACAGGGAGACGGATGAACACTGAAGCTTTCTTT	CASSLRTGRRMNTEAFF
TRBV9	TRBJ2-7	.	once	TGTGCCAGCAGCGTAGAGGCAGGGCTACCTAATTCAGCCTACGAGCAGTACTTC	CASSVEAGLPNSAYEQYF
TRBV7-9	TRBJ2-7	TRBD1	.	TGTTCCAGCGCCCGGGACAGGTACGAGCAGTACTTC	CSSARDRYEQYF
TRBV7-2	TRBJ1-3	.	.	TGTGCCAGCAGCTTAAATCCAGGCAGCTCTGGAAACACCATATATTTT	CASSLNPGSSGNTIYF
TRBV2	TRBJ1-2	TRBD1	.	TGTGCCAGCAGTGAATGGGTTGACAGGGTCAAAGACTATGGCTACACCTTC	CASSEWVDRVKDYGYTF
TRBV2	TRBJ2-1	.	.	TGTGCCAGCAGTGGGACAGTCGTCGATGAGCAGTTCTTC	CASSGTVVDEQFF
TRBV28	TRBJ1-4	TRBD1	.	TGTGCCAGCAGCACCCAGGGACAGGTTCGGGCTAATGAAAAACTGTTTTTT	CASSTQGQVRANEKLFF
TRBV21-1	TRBJ1-1	.	.	TGTGCCAGCAGCCAAAAACCCTCTCAGGACAGGGGAGGGACTGAAGCTTTCTTT	CASSQKPSQDRGGTEAFF
TRBV4-3	TRBJ1-6	TRBD1	few	TGCGCCAGCTCGGACAGGGGGAATTCACCCCTCCACTTT	CASSDRGNSPLHF
TRBV2	TRBJ1-4	.	once	TGTGCCAGCAGCGTAGGCCCCGGGAAACTGTTTTTT	CASSVGPGKLFF
TRBV6-5	TRBJ2-2	.	few	TGTGCCAGCAGTTACTCCTCGGGGACCGGGGAGCTGTTTTTT	CASSYSSGTGELFF
TRBV5-4	TRBJ2-2	TRBD1	once	TGTGCCAGCAGCCAGGGGGGATCTGGACAGGGGGTCACCGGGGAGCTGTTTTTT	CASSQGGSGQGVTGELFF
TRBV6-6	TRBJ1-1	.	.	TGTGCCAGCACCCAGGGGCACCCTTCAGAAGCTTTCTTT	CASTQGHPSEAFF
TRBV19	TRBJ2-5	.	.	TGTGCCAGTAGTATACACACCGGGCAAGAGACCCAGTACTTC	CASSIHTGQETQYF
TRBV5-4	TRBJ2-7	TRBD1	.	TGTGCCAGCATCACAACAGGGGGCGAGCAGTACTTC	CASITTGGEQYF
TRBV28	TRBJ1-4	.	few	TGTGCCAGCAGTTTTGGCATCAATGAAAAACTGTTTTTT	CASSFGINEKLFF
TRBV5-6	TRBJ2-1	TRBD2	.	TGTGCCAGCAGCTTAAAGCGGGATGGTGGGCAGTTCTTC	CASSLKRDGGQFF
TRBV30	TRBJ2-4	.	.	TGTGCCTGGAGTGTACTGACCGTTCTCAGGGGAACCAAAAACATTCAGTACTTC	CAWSVLTVLRGTKNIQYF
TRBV27	TRBJ2-7	.	.	TGTGCCAGCAGTGGAGGGACTTCCTACGAGCAGTACTTC	CASSGGTSYEQYF
TRBV29-1	TRBJ2-3	.	.	TGCAGCGTCATGGGGATTAGGGGGAGCCCCCCAGATACGCAGTATTTT	CSVMGIRGSPPDTQYF
TRBV7-2	TRBJ2-2	.	.	TGTGCCAGCAGCCTAGGGAGCACCGGGGAGCTGTTTTTT	CASSLGSTGELFF
TRBV10-3	TRBJ2-5	TRBD1	.	TGTGCCATCAGTGGGGGACAGCCTCCCGAGACCCAGTACTTC	CAISGGQPPETQYF
TRBV29-1	TRBJ2-1	TRBD2	once	TGCAGCGTTGAGGGCGGGGGCAATGAGCAGTTCTTC	CSVEGGGNEQFF
TRBV2	TRBJ2-7	.	once	TGTGCCAACCAACGGGACACCTCCTACGAGCAGTACTTC	CANQRDTSYEQYF
TRBV28	TRBJ1-4	TRBD1	.	TGTGCCAGCAGTAGAAACAAACCGGGACAGGCAGACCCGCGAAGGGAAAAACTGTTTTTT	CASSRNKPGQADPRREKLFF
TRBV5-4	TRBJ1-2	.	few	TGTGCCAGCAGCTCTGGGAGTGCTTTAAACTATGGCTACACCTTC	CASSSGSALNYGYTF
TRBV15	TRBJ2-7	.	few	TGTGCCACCAGCAGAGATTTCGGCGAGCAGTACTTC	CATSRDFGEQYF
TRBV14	TRBJ1-1	.	few	TGTGCCAGCAGCCTAGGTACGACTCCAGCTTTCTTT	CASSLGTTPAFF
TRBV4-1	TRBJ2-1	.	.	TGCGCCAGCAGCCAAGATTTCTGGCGGGGTGACAATGAGCAGTTCTTC	CASSQDFWRGDNEQFF
TRBV19	TRBJ1-5	TRBD1	few	TGTGCCAGTAGTGACCGGACAGGGAGCAATCAGCCCCAGCATTTT	CASSDRTGSNQPQHF
TRBV7-9	TRBJ2-5	TRBD2	.	TGTGCCAGCAGCTTAATAGGAGCGGGGGGAGTAGAGACCCAGTACTTC	CASSLIGAGGVETQYF
TRBV6-5	TRBJ2-5	.	.	TGTGCCAGCAGCACTAGCCCCCTCCGAGAGACCCAGTACTTC	CASSTSPLRETQYF
TRBV30	TRBJ1-6	.	.	TGTGCCTGGAGTGTAGAAGGGAGCAACGGTTCACCCCTCCACTTT	CAWSVEGSNGSPLHF
TRBV9	TRBJ2-7	.	.	TGTGCCAGCAGCGCCAGACAGGAAACCTACGAGCAGTACTTC	CASSARQETYEQYF
TRBV6-1	TRBJ1-4	.	.	TGTGCCAGCAGCAGGACTGTTGACAATGAAAAACTGTTTTTT	CASSRTVDNEKLFF
TRBV5-1	TRBJ2-1	TRBD1	.	TGCGCCAGCAGCTTATCCGGGACAGCCTCCTACAATGAGCAGTTCTTC	CASSLSGTASYNEQFF
TRBV11-1	TRBJ1-3	TRBD1	.	TGTGCCAGCAGCACAACCGGGACAGTCTCTGGAAACACCATATATTTT	CASSTTGTVSGNTIYF
TRBV15	TRBJ2-1	TRBD2	.	TGTGCCACCAGCAGAGAGCACCGGGGGGGTTACAATGAGCAGTTCTTC	CATSREHRGGYNEQFF
TRBV7-6	TRBJ2-3	.	few	TGTGCCAGCAGCCTAGGACTTAGCACAGATACGCAGTATTTT	CASSLGLSTDTQYF
TRBV5-1	TRBJ2-3	TRBD2	.	TGCGCCAGCAGCCCCGGACTAGCGGGACCCACAGATACGCAGTATTTT	CASSPGLAGPTDTQYF